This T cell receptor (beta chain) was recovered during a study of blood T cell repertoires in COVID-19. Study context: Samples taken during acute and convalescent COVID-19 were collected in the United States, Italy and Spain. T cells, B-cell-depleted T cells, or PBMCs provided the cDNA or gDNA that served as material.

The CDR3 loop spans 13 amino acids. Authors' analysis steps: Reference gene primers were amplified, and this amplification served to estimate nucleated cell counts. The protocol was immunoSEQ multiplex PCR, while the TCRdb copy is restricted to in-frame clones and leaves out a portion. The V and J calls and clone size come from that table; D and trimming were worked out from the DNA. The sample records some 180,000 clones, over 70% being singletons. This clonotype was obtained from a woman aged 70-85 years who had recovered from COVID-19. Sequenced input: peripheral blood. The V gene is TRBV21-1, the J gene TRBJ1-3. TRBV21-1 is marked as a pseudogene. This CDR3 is CANLGAGGNTIYF. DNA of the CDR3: TGTGCCAACCTTGGGGCGGGAGGAAACACCATATATTTT.